The clone carrying this TCR beta chain has just one count. Trimming took 6 bases from V and 3 from J, leaving 13 bases between them. Looked up from germline, CDR1 is MNHEY and CDR2 is SVGAGI. The CDR3 contains 14 residues. Seattle enrolled patients during active infection and tracked them longitudinally. The data stem from a study of blood T cell repertoires in COVID-19. Study summary: Samples came from the United States, Italy and Spain, spanning acute and convalescent COVID-19. PBMCs, B-cell-depleted T cells, or T cells provided the cDNA or gDNA that made up the material.

As processed by the authors: Amplification with reference gene primers provided the estimates of nucleated cell counts. Some clones are missing from TCRdb's copy, which holds only in-frame ones; the method was immunoSEQ multiplex PCR. The DNA was the basis for D and trimming; V, J and clone size are from that table. The sample carries over 200,000 clones, approximately 90% recorded once. This sequence joins TRBV6-5 and TRBJ2-3; D not certain. The source material was peripheral blood. This clonotype was obtained from a man aged 50-60 years with COVID-19, enrolled during active disease. The CDR3: CASRVAAWTDTQYF. CDR3 nucleotides: TGTGCCAGCAGGGTAGCTGCTTGGACAGATACGCAGTATTTT.